This T cell receptor (beta chain) was captured in a study of identical twins. Overall study findings and caveats: Fewer insertions characterized abundant cord blood beta clonotypes, whereas memory repertoires showed none. The conclusions drew on cross-sectional statistical analysis instead of tracking the same donors.

Unique molecular identifiers were in the cDNA, with template-switch universal primer binding. From the 5' RACE reads, TCRdb called clonotypes with MiXCR, one entry per CDR3 protein. The table records 700,000 or so distinct CDR3 sequences, around 8.6% of them present only once. A few counts support this clonotype. The target antigen is unknown. Germline V gives CDR1 WNHNN, CDR2 SYGVQD (reference sequence). The CDR3 covers 15 residues. V gave up 6 bases and J gave up 3 bases; unmatched junction bases: 8. These data were likewise used in another study, on yellow fever vaccine responses in identical twins. From that study: Among the twins, the vaccine T cell response reportedly seemed partly convergent and partly personalized.

Material: PBMCs. This TCR was sampled from a woman under 30 in good health. V gene TRBV10-1 combines with J gene TRBJ2-3; 8 nucleotides agree with TRBD1. CDR3 nucleotide sequence: TGCGCCAGCAGCGGGACAGGCTCCAAAACAGATACGCAGTATTTT. It yields the protein CASSGTGSKTDTQYF.